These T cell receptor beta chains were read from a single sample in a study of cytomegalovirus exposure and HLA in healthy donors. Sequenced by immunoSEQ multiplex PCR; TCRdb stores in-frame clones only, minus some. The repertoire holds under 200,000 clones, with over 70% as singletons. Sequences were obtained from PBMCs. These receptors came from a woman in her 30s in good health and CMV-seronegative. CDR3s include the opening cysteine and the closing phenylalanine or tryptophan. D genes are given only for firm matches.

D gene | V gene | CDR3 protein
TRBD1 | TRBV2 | CASRGGTEETQYF
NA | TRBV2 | CASSILRQHYGYTF
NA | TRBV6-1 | CASSAQGSYNEQFF
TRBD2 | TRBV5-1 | CASSLMAGDETQYF
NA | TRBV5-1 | CASLFGLSGTDTQYF
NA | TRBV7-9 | CASSFWGGNSPLHF
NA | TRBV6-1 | CASCAGSYDQPQHF
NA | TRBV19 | CASSIRRGRSTDTQYF
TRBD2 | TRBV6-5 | CASRDYTDTQYF
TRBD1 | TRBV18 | CASSPRLTGTFGGYTF
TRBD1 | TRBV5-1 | CASLLGTGSTEAFF
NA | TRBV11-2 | CASSLAKTSTDTQYF
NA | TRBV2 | CASRIAGEGQPQHF
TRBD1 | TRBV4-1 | CASSPGQGVETQYF
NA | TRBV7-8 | CASSPWTMSSSYEQYF
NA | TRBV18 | CASSPLGQAMTSGNTIYF
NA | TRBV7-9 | CASSLGRVSINEQFF
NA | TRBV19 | CASSMVTGTDTQYF
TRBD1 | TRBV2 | CASSEAFNRGGSPLHF
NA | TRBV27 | CASSLTGGFIGSPLHF
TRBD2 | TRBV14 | CASSRGLAGEQFF
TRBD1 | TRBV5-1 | CASSPDRGWTEAFF
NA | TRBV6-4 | CASSEDGKSTPLHF
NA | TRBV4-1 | CASSQEYPSRETQYF
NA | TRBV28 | CASSIPGGGTEAFF
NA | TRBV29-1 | CSVGSGGNQPQHF
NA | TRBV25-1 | CASSLAPYEQYF
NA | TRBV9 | CASSEGGELNYGYTF
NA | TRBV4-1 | CASRAGGAETQYF
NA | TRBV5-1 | CASSDAWDTGLAGELFF
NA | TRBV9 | CASSAPMSYEQYF
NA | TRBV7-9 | CASSVGVSGNTIYF
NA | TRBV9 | CASSAGLFNSPLHF
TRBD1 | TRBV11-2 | CASNSRTGTNNEQFF
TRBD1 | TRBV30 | CAWSAGQGIGNEQFF
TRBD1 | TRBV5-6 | CASSLTGGTEAFF
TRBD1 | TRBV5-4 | CASSRTGDGTGELFF